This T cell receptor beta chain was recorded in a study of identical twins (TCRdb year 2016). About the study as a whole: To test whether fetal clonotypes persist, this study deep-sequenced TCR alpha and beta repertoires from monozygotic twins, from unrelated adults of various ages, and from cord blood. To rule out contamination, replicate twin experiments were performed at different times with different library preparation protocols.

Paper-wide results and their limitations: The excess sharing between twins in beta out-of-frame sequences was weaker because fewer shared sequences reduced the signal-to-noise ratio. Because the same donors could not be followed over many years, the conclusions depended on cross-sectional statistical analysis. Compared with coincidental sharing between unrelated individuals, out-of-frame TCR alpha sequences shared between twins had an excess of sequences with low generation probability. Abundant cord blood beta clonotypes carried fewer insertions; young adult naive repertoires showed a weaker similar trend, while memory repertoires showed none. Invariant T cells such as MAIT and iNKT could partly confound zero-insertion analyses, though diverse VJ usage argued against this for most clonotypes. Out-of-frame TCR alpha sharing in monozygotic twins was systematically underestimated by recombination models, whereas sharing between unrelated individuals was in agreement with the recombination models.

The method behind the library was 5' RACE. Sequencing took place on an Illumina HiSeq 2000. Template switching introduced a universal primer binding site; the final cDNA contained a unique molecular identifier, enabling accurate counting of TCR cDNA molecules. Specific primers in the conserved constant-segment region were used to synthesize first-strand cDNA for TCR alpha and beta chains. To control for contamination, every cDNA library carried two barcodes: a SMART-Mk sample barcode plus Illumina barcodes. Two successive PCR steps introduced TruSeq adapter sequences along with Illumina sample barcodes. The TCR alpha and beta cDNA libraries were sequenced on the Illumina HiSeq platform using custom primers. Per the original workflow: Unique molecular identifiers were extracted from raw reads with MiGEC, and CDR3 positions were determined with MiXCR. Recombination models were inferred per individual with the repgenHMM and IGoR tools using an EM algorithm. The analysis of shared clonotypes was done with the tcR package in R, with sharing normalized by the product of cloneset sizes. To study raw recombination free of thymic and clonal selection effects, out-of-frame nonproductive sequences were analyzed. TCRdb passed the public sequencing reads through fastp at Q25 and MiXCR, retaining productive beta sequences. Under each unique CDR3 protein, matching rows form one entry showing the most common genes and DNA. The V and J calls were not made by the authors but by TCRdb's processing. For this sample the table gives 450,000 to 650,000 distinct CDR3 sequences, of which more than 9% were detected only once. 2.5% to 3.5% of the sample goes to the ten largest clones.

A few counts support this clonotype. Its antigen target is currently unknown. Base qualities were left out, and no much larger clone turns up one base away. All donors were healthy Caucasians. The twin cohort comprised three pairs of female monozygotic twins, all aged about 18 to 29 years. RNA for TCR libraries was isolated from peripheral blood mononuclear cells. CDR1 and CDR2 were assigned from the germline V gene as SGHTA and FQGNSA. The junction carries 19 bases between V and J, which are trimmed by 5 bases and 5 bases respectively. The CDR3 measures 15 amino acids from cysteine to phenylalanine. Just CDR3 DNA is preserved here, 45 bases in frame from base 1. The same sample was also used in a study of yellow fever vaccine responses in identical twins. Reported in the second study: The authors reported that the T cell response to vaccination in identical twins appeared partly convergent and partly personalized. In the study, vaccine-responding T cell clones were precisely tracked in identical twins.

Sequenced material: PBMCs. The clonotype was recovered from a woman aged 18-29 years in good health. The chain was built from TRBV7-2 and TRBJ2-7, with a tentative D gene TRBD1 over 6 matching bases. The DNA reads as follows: TGTGCCAGCAGCCATCCACGACAGGACGGCCACGAGCAGTACTTC. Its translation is CASSHPRQDGHEQYF.